The source of this TCR beta chain is a study of technical replicates of blood from several donors. This table comes from immunoSEQ multiplex PCR, and its TCRdb copy is limited to in-frame clones, with some not included. The profile shows just over 95,000 clones, 90% to 97% of them singletons. Per the germline V gene, CDR1 is SQVTM and CDR2 is ANQGSEA. Trimming left V 2 bases short and J 2 bases short, with 10 bases between. The CDR3 runs 14 residues. The rearrangement links TRBV29-1 to TRBJ2-1; D is perhaps TRBD2 (5 bases). The receptor was isolated from a human donor in good health. The sample comprised T cells isolated from PBMCs. The CDR3 DNA reads as TGCAGCGTTGAACTGCGGGTCACCTACAATGAGCAGTTCTTC. Protein product: CSVELRVTYNEQFF.